The clone carrying this TCR beta chain was recorded a few times. Its antigen is as yet unknown. CDR1 is KGHDR, CDR2 SFDVKD, per germline. V was pared by 4 bases and J by 8 bases, with 6 bases of the junction left unmatched. The CDR3 length is 13 residues. This sample stems from a study of T cells in Graves' hyperthyroidism and ophthalmopathy. Study-level findings and limits: Appearing also in blood were most of the thyroid clonotypes expanded above 0.001.

It was RNA transcripts that yielded the amplified TCR beta CDR3 regions. HTBI primers were employed in a first-round RT-PCR of the TCR CDR3. From the multiplex PCR reads, TCRdb called clonotypes with MiXCR, one entry per CDR3 protein. The sample records about 200,000 distinct CDR3 sequences, about 17% being singletons. Graves' hyperthyroidism qualified as stable when ophthalmopathy did not progress within 18 months. Aged 18 to 65, the patients had hyperthyroidism that was newly diagnosed and had lasted under 2 months. The diagnostic basis comprised clinical symptoms, serum thyroxine and TRAb, thyroid ultrasound and orbital computed tomography.

V is TRBV24-1 and J is TRBJ1-2, with 7 positions matching TRBD1. Material for sequencing was blood. This clonotype was obtained from a man aged 35-49 years with Graves' hyperthyroidism. The CDR3 here is CATSEAGTAGYTF. In DNA form, the CDR3 reads TGTGCCACCAGTGAGGCCGGGACAGCCGGCTACACCTTC.